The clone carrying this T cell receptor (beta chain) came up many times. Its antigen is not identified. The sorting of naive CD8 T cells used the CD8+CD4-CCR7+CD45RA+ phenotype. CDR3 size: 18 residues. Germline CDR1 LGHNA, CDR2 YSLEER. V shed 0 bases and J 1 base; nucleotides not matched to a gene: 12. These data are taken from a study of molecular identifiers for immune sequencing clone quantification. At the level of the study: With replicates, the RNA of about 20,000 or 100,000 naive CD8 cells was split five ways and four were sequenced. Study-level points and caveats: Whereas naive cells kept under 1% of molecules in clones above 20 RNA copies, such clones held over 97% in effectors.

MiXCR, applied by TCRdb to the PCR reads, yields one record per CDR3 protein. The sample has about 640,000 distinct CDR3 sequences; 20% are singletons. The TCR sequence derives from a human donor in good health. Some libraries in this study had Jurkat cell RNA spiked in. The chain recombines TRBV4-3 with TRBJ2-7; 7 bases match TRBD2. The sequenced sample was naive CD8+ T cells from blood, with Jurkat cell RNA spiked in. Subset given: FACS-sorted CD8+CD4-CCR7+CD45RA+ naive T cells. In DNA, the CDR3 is TGCGCCAGCAGCCAAGACACCGGGAGGCTCCTAGATTCCTACGAGCAGTACTTC. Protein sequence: CASSQDTGRLLDSYEQYF.